The 14 T cell receptor beta chains in this list originate from one sample, sequenced in a study of Ad26.COV2.S vaccination and SARS-CoV-2 variants. TCRdb's copy holds only in-frame clones and misses some; the assay was immunoSEQ multiplex PCR. Among fewer than 400,000 clones listed, about 85% were seen once. Stated treatment: some 19 received Ad26.COV2.S at low or high dose, single or two shots; about five received placebo; per-sample allocation not given. Day 63 following the first vaccine or placebo injection was when the samples were taken. The specimen was peripheral blood, collected in a trial of Ad26.COV2.S vaccine versus placebo. These receptors were collected from a person between 18 and 60 years old who received the Ad26.COV2.S COVID-19 vaccine or a placebo.

This clone was seen once. CDR3 bases: TGTGCCAGCAGCCCACGAACCCGACAGGGCGGTGACTATGGCTACACCTTC. Residues: CASSPRTRQGGDYGYTF. The chain links TRBV7-8 to TRBJ1-2, with TRBD1 identical over 7 bases. The CDR3 is 17 residues long. Germline V gives CDR1 SGHVS, CDR2 FQNEAQ. V lost 5 bases and J lost 3; bases outside the gene matches: 15. Drawing the rest from reference TRBV7-8 and TRBJ1-2, the complete variable domain is GAGVSQSPRYKVAKRGQDVALRCDPISGHVSLFWYQQALGQGPEFLTYFQNEAQLDKSGLPSDRFFAERPEGSVSTLKIQRTQQEDSAVYLCASSPRTRQGGDYGYTFGSGTRLTVV.

This clone appeared once. The chain employs TRBV29-1 and TRBJ2-1; 10 nucleotides agree with TRBD2. Germline loops: CDR1 SQVTM, CDR2 ANQGSEA. The CDR3 loop spans 15 amino acids. Unmatched junction bases numbered 8, after V lost 7 bases and J lost 2 bases. In nucleotides, the CDR3 is TGCAGCGCCGATACCGGGACTAGCGCCTACAATGAGCAGTTCTTC. As protein: CSADTGTSAYNEQFF.

The chain has TRBV19 and TRBJ2-5, with 7 bases aligning to TRBD1. Germline loops: CDR1 LNHDA, CDR2 SQIVND (reference sequence). Losses at the gene ends were 5 bases for V and 5 bases for J; bases not matched to a gene: 5. This CDR3 has 13 residues. The CDR3, as DNA: TGTGCCAGTAGTTGGGACAGACGGGAGACCCAGTACTTC. Its protein product is CASSWDRRETQYF. The complete variable domain, with remaining parts taken from reference TRBV19 and TRBJ2-5, reads DGGITQSPKYLFRKEGQNVTLSCEQNLNHDAMYWYRQDPGQGLRLIYYSQIVNDFQKGDIAEGYSVSREKKESFPLTVTSAQKNPTAFYLCASSWDRRETQYFGPGTRLLVL.

The rearrangement joins TRBV5-1 to TRBJ1-2; unclear D gene. This CDR3 is built from 17 residues. V gave up 2 bases and J gave up 4 bases, with 21 bases separating them. Germline assignment: CDR1 SGHRS and CDR2 YFSETQ. This chain's CDR3 is CASSFVPAEVISYGYTF. The CDR3 bases are TGCGCCAGCAGCTTTGTTCCGGCAGAAGTAATATCCTATGGCTACACCTTC.

CDR3 in DNA: TGCGCCAGCAGCCAAGTCTACGAGACAGGGACAATGGGAACTGAAGCTTTCTTT. Protein product: CASSQVYETGTMGTEAFF. The V gene is TRBV4-1, the J gene TRBJ1-1, with 7 bases that match TRBD1. CDR1 MGHRA and CDR2 YSYEKL come from the germline V gene. The CDR3 consists of 18 residues. Germline trimming cut 1 base from V and 5 bases from J; bases unmatched to any gene: 16.

The gene calls are TRBV29-1 and TRBJ2-1, with 7 bases that match TRBD2. After removal of 0 bases from V and 4 bases from J, the junction contained 6 bases not matched to a gene. Germline V gene lookup returns CDR1 SQVTM and CDR2 ANQGSEA. This CDR3 contains 15 residues. The CDR3 bases are TGCAGCGTTGAAGATGCGGGGGATCAATACAATGAGCAGTTCTTC. Its protein is CSVEDAGDQYNEQFF.

In DNA, the CDR3 is TGTGCCAGCAGCTTGCAGGTTGGGCACTACGAGCAGTACTTC. It is translated as CASSLQVGHYEQYF. The chain links TRBV11-1 to TRBJ2-7, with D hard to call. The V and J ends lost 3 bases and 3 bases respectively, with 12 bases between them. This CDR3 comprises 14 residues. Per the germline V gene, CDR1 is SGHAT and CDR2 is FQDESV (reference sequence).

With regard to this clone: Other DNA sequences in the sample encode the same CDR3. The chain uses TRBV9 and TRBJ2-5; D is possibly TRBD2 (5 bases). Trimming shortened V by 0 bases and J by 4 bases, and 10 bases separated the two germline ends. Germline lookup yields CDR1 SGDLS and CDR2 YYNGEE. This CDR3 is built from 14 residues. CDR3 protein: CASSVALEGETQYF. In DNA, the CDR3 is TGTGCCAGCAGCGTAGCACTAGAAGGAGAGACCCAGTACTTC.

The V gene is TRBV4-1, the J gene TRBJ2-7; D uncertain. The germline gives CDR1 MGHRA, CDR2 YSYEKL. V was clipped by 1 base and J by 0 bases, with 7 bases between them. There are 14 residues in the CDR3. The CDR3 loop reads CASSQGWGSYEQYF. The DNA of the CDR3 is TGCGCCAGCAGCCAAGGGTGGGGCTCCTACGAGCAGTACTTC.

The V call is TRBV5-1, the J call TRBJ1-2, with TRBD1 as a possible D gene (5 bases). V was shortened by 5 bases and J by 0 bases, with 11 bases between the two germline ends. The CDR3 is made up of 14 amino acids. Looked up from germline, CDR1 is SGHRS and CDR2 is YFSETQ. In DNA, the CDR3 is TGCGCCAGCAGAGCCGGGACGACTAACTATGGCTACACCTTC. Amino acids: CASRAGTTNYGYTF.

In the case of this clone: Other nucleotide sequences in the sample specify the same CDR3. The chain employs TRBV7-8 and TRBJ1-1; the D gene is possibly TRBD1 (5 bases). V dropped 1 base and J dropped 0 bases, with 6 bases sitting between them. This CDR3 comprises 14 residues. CDR1 is SGHVS and CDR2 is FQNEAQ in the germline V gene. The DNA of the CDR3 is TGTGCCAGCAGCTTAGAGGGACTGAACACTGAAGCTTTCTTT. Amino acid sequence: CASSLEGLNTEAFF.

V gene TRBV14 combines with J gene TRBJ2-7; no clear D. The V end lost 4 bases, the J end lost 0 bases, and 7 bases lay between the germline ends. CDR3 length: 13 residues. Germline V gene sequence: CDR1 SGHDN, CDR2 FVKESK. In DNA, the CDR3 is TGTGCCAGCAGCCTGAGGAGCTCCTACGAGCAGTACTTC. Its translation is CASSLRSSYEQYF.

The chain carries TRBV24-1 and TRBJ2-3, with unresolved D. The V and J ends lost 4 bases and 0 bases respectively, with 13 bases between them. The CDR3 consists of 16 residues. The germline V gene encodes CDR1 KGHDR and CDR2 SFDVKD. CDR3 residues: CATSDTTPPSTDTQYF. In nucleotides, the CDR3 is TGTGCCACCAGTGACACGACACCACCGAGCACAGATACGCAGTATTTT.

The J gene is TRBJ1-1, the V gene TRBV5-4; no clear D. CDR3 length: 14 residues. CDR1 is SGHNT, CDR2 YYREEE, per germline (reference sequence). V lost 0 bases, J lost 2 bases, and 8 bases lay in between. CDR3 bases: TGTGCCAGCAGCTTGGCGGGGAGCAACACTGAAGCTTTCTTT. Translating gives CASSLAGSNTEAFF. Combining the CDR3 with reference TRBV5-4 and TRBJ1-1 gives the whole variable domain ETGVTQSPTHLIKTRGQQVTLRCSSQSGHNTVSWYQQALGQGPQFIFQYYREEENGRGNFPPRFSGLQFPNYSSELNVNALELDDSALYLCASSLAGSNTEAFFGQGTRLTVV.